This T cell receptor beta chain was observed in a study of cytomegalovirus exposure and HLA in healthy donors. Both 60 Vbeta primers and 13 Jbeta primers went into the PCR. Measured with immunoSEQ multiplex PCR; TCRdb has only the in-frame clones, and not every one. The sample consists of some 200,000 clones, roughly 80% of them appearing once. The receptor comes from a middle-aged man in good health and CMV-seropositive. Source material: PBMCs.

The CDR3 DNA sequence: TGTGCCAGCAGTAGTAACACCCACCAAGGCTACACCTTC. Protein sequence: CASSSNTHQGYTF. J is TRBJ1-2 and V is TRBV28; D unclear. The CDR3 length is 13 residues. Germline lookup yields CDR1 MDHEN and CDR2 SYDVKM. The ends were cut back, 5 bases at V and 8 bases at J, with 15 bases in the middle.